These 23 T cell receptor beta chains originate from one sample sequenced in a study of Graves' ophthalmopathy and Graves' hyperthyroidism. The authors amplified TCR beta CDR3 regions, and they did so from RNA transcripts for repertoire sequencing. RT-PCR was first run with HTBI primers, then multiplex PCR in a second round. One entry per CDR3 protein results from TCRdb running MiXCR on the multiplex PCR reads. The repertoire consists of 1 million to 1.3 million distinct CDR3 sequences, with 36% occurring once and the leading ten covering 11%. The sequencing sample was made of peripheral blood or thyroid tissue (not recorded which). These TCRs come from an adult man with Graves' hyperthyroidism.

The chain has TRBV20-1 and TRBJ1-2; unclear D gene. CDR1 DFQATT and CDR2 SNEGSKA come from the germline V gene (reference sequence). This CDR3 is built from 14 residues. Trimming removed 2 bases from V and 4 bases from J, with 14 bases in between. The CDR3 spells CSARSRSGSYGYTF. In DNA, the CDR3 is TGCAGTGCTAGAAGCCGTTCGGGCAGCTATGGCTACACCTTC.

J is TRBJ1-6 and V is TRBV11-2, with D maybe TRBD1 (5 bases). In germline, CDR1 is SGHAT, CDR2 FQNNGV. CDR3 length: 11 residues. Trimming left V 3 bases short and J 14 bases short, with 8 bases between. The DNA for the CDR3 is TGTGCCAGCAGCTTGGGGGTAGCCCTCCACTTT. It encodes CASSLGVALHF.

This clonotype was seen repeatedly, ten times or more. The chain links TRBV9 to TRBJ2-7; TRBD1 matches at 7 bases. Germline CDR1 reads SGDLS; CDR2 reads YYNGEE. The CDR3 consists of 14 residues. J gave up 2 bases and V 4 bases, and 6 bases lay outside the gene matches. CDR3 region: CASSIGTEPYEQYF. The CDR3 nucleotides are TGTGCCAGCAGCATCGGGACAGAACCCTACGAGCAGTACTTC.

The chain joins TRBV2 to TRBJ2-2; the D gene is possibly TRBD2 (7 bases). This CDR3 contains 16 residues. Germline CDR1 is SNHLY and CDR2 is FYNNEI. Trimming took 5 bases from V and 1 from J, leaving 14 bases between them. CDR3 bases: TGTGCCAGCAGTAGGACGGGGGGCTTGAACACCGGGGAGCTGTTTTTT. It encodes CASSRTGGLNTGELFF. Looking up the rest from reference TRBV2 and TRBJ2-2 gives the full variable domain: EPEVTQTPSHQVTQMGQEVILRCVPISNHLYFYWYRQILGQKVEFLVSFYNNEISEKSEIFDDQFSVERPDGSNFTLKIRSTKLEDSAMYFCASSRTGGLNTGELFFGEGSRLTVL.

A single count supports this clonotype. Possible read error: a much larger clone is one base away. J is TRBJ1-1 and V is TRBV7-8; tentatively, D is TRBD1 (5 bases). The V gene lost 1 base and the J gene lost 1 base, with 13 bases spanning the gap. Germline CDR1 and CDR2: SGHVS and FQNEAQ. This CDR3 has 16 amino acids. The CDR3 sequence: CASSLGPGGENTEAFF. In DNA, the CDR3 is TGTGCCAGCAGCTTAGGACCTGGGGGGGAGAACACTGAAGCTTTCTTT.

This clonotype was seen at least ten times. This rearrangement joins TRBV5-8 to TRBJ1-1, with 7 bases aligning to TRBD1. Germline CDR1 SGHTS, CDR2 YDEGEE. This CDR3 is 15 amino acids long. The trim removed 4 bases at V and 4 bases at J, leaving 10 bases unmatched. CDR3: CASSQEITGATEAFF. CDR3 nucleotide sequence: TGTGCCAGCAGCCAGGAAATTACAGGGGCCACTGAAGCTTTCTTT.

V gene TRBV10-3 combines with J gene TRBJ2-7; tentative D call: TRBD1 (6 bases). Germline loops: CDR1 ENHRY, CDR2 SYGVKD. The CDR3 sequence is 14 residues long. V lost 0 bases and J lost 7, with 13 bases in between. The CDR3 region is CAISESGRGAEQYF. The CDR3, as DNA: TGTGCCATCAGTGAGTCCGGCAGGGGAGCAGAGCAGTACTTC.

At least ten counts were recorded for this clonotype. The chain has TRBV7-2 and TRBJ1-2, with 7 bases matching TRBD1. With V trimmed by 7 bases and J by 7 bases, 12 bases remained unmatched. Germline V gene sequence: CDR1 SGHTA, CDR2 FQGNSA. The CDR3 covers 14 residues. CDR3 DNA: TGTGCCAGCAAAGGCGGGGCAGGGGGAGGTGGCTACACCTTC. It specifies CASKGGAGGGGYTF.

This clonotype has only a few counts. This chain links TRBV6-6 with TRBJ1-5, with TRBD1 matching 9 bases. The CDR3 totals 15 residues. V was pared by 0 bases and J by 7 bases, with 4 bases of the junction left unmatched. Germline V gene data show CDR1 as MNHNY and CDR2 as SVGAGI (reference sequence). The CDR3 DNA is TGTGCCAGCAGTTACTCGGGACAGGGAGAACAGCCCCAGCATTTT. Translation gives CASSYSGQGEQPQHF.

There are a few counts of this clonotype. The chain uses TRBV7-2 and TRBJ1-3; D uncertain. Trimming took off 2 bases at V and 0 bases at J, with 14 bases between the two ends. The CDR3 runs 17 residues. Looked up from germline, CDR1 is SGHTA and CDR2 is FQGNSA. CDR3 protein: CASSLPSVGFSGNTIYF. The CDR3 DNA reads as TGTGCCAGCAGCTTACCATCGGTGGGGTTCTCTGGAAACACCATATATTTT.

This clonotype was counted only a few times. V and J are TRBV20-1 and TRBJ1-6; tentative D call: TRBD1 (5 bases). This CDR3 region has 12 residues. CDR1 is DFQATT, CDR2 SNEGSKA, per germline (reference sequence). Here the CDR3 DNA reads TGCGGCGGAGGTAGGGGTAATTCACCCCTCCACTTT. Translated: CGGGRGNSPLHF.

A word on this clonotype: This may arise from a read error, as a much more abundant clone is one base away. The rearrangement links TRBV10-3 to TRBJ2-5; the D gene is possibly TRBD2 (6 bases). Between the trimmed V and J ends, which lost 5 bases and 5 bases, there was a span of 9 bases. This CDR3 contains 12 residues. Germline CDR1 reads ENHRY; CDR2 reads SYGVKD. The CDR3: CAISWGVETQYF. In DNA, the CDR3 is TGTGCCATCAGTTGGGGGGTCGAGACCCAGTACTTC.

This clonotype was found many times. The chain uses TRBV29-1 and TRBJ2-2; D uncertain. Germline V CDR1 and CDR2: SQVTM, ANQGSEA. The CDR3 has 10 amino acids. V lost 6 bases and J 7 bases, leaving 6 bases between the germline ends. This CDR3 is CSVSSGELFF. As DNA, the CDR3 is TGCAGCGTAAGCAGCGGGGAGCTGTTTTTT.

The gene calls are TRBV7-2 and TRBJ2-5, with D unresolved. With 3 bases removed from V and 4 bases from J, the gap between germline ends came to 12 bases. This CDR3 spans 14 amino acids. Germline V lookup: CDR1 SGHTA, CDR2 FQGNSA. The CDR3 spells CASSLNGRGETQYF. CDR3 bases: TGTGCCAGCAGCTTGAATGGTCGAGGAGAGACCCAGTACTTC.

This rearrangement joins TRBV7-2 to TRBJ2-5, with D maybe TRBD2 (5 bases). This CDR3 is 14 amino acids long. V lost 5 bases, J lost 7 bases, and 17 bases lay in between. The V gene's germline CDR1 is SGHTA and CDR2 FQGNSA. CDR3 protein: CASSNNKGGGTQYF. The CDR3 nucleotides read TGTGCCAGCAGCAACAACAAGGGCGGAGGGACCCAGTACTTC.

This clonotype came up many times. The chain carries TRBV20-1 and TRBJ2-5; D might be TRBD1 (7 bases). Trimming shortened V by 3 bases and J by 4 bases, and 18 bases separated the two germline ends. This CDR3 spans 15 amino acids. Germline V gives CDR1 DFQATT, CDR2 SNEGSKA (reference sequence). CDR3 in DNA: TGCAGTGCTAGTACAACAGGAGGGGGCGGAGAGACCCAGTACTTC. It codes for CSASTTGGGGETQYF.

The chain links TRBV7-2 to TRBJ1-4, with no clear D. V lost 5 bases, J lost 2 bases, and 15 bases lay in between. CDR1 SGHTA and CDR2 FQGNSA come from the germline V gene. The CDR3 covers 16 residues. In nucleotides, the CDR3 is TGTGCCAGCAGCCAGACTCGGACCGGGACTAATGAAAAACTGTTTTTT. Translated, it gives CASSQTRTGTNEKLFF.

This sequence joins TRBV6-6 and TRBJ2-2; TRBD1 or TRBD2 may be the D gene (6 bases each). The germline CDR1 and CDR2 sequences are MNHNY and SVGAGI (reference sequence). The CDR3 loop spans 15 amino acids. Deletions cut 5 bases from V and 3 bases from J, with 13 bases between. The chain's CDR3 is CASSLYREDTGELFF. CDR3 in DNA: TGTGCCAGCAGTCTCTACAGGGAGGACACCGGGGAGCTGTTTTTT.

The chain recombines TRBV5-1 with TRBJ1-1, with no clear D. The germline V gene has CDR1 SGHRS and CDR2 YFSETQ. Trimming shortened V by 4 bases and J by 0 bases, and 22 bases separated the two germline ends. This CDR3 is built from 18 residues. This chain's CDR3 is CASSQSPEPRSVNTEAFF. The CDR3 DNA sequence: TGCGCCAGCAGCCAAAGCCCGGAACCCCGATCGGTGAACACTGAAGCTTTCTTT.

This clonotype has at least ten counts. The chain combines TRBV20-1 with TRBJ2-7; no clear D gene. The ends were cut back, 4 bases at V and 5 bases at J, with 0 bases in the middle. Germline CDR1 reads DFQATT; CDR2 reads SNEGSKA (reference sequence). The CDR3 runs 8 residues. DNA of the CDR3: TGCAGTGCTAACGAGCAGTACTTC. Translating gives CSANEQYF.

This clonotype was found a few times. The chain recombines TRBV12-3 or TRBV12-4 with TRBJ2-7; no reliable D call. The V and J ends lost 6 bases and 3 bases respectively, with 12 bases between them. There are 13 residues in the CDR3. The CDR3 DNA reads as TGTGCCAGCAGGTACGGAAATAACTACGAGCAGTACTTC. Translation gives CASRYGNNYEQYF.

This clonotype has a handful of counts. It is likely a read error, because the conserved phenylalanine at the end of the CDR3 is missing. The DNA is left out, because the CDR3 cannot be placed on it with certainty; the CDR3 is given as TCRdb lists it. The chain carries TRBV9 and TRBJ2-2; the table's D call of TRBD1 was not tested on the DNA. Germline CDR1 SGDLS, CDR2 YYNGEE. Ends included, the CDR3 has 8 residues. This CDR3 is CASSPGGV.

This sequence joins TRBV9 and TRBJ1-2; weak D call: TRBD1 (5 bases). The CDR3 runs 14 residues. The germline V gene encodes CDR1 SGDLS and CDR2 YYNGEE. Trimming took 0 bases from V and 8 from J, leaving 14 bases between them. CDR3 residues: CASSVDGARTGYTF. The CDR3 nucleotides read TGTGCCAGCAGCGTAGACGGGGCCAGGACGGGCTACACCTTC.